This note documents a single TCR beta chain sequence. Produced via immunoSEQ multiplex PCR; TCRdb's table is partial and in-frame only. This table holds 45,000 to 60,000 clones, about four fifths found once. These data are taken from a study of control samples from healthy donors and cancer patients. Sequenced material: blood. The source is an older man in good health.

The CDR3 protein is CASSLVIGSGANVLTF. In DNA form, the CDR3 reads TGTGCCAGCAGCTTGGTTATCGGCTCTGGGGCCAACGTCCTGACTTTC. The chain employs TRBV5-5 and TRBJ2-6; D is undetermined. V gave up 0 bases and J gave up 0 bases, with 7 bases separating them. There are 16 residues in the CDR3. CDR1 SGHKS and CDR2 YYEKEE come from the germline V gene (reference sequence). The complete variable domain, with remaining parts taken from reference TRBV5-5 and TRBJ2-6, reads DAGVTQSPTHLIKTRGQQVTLRCSPISGHKSVSWYQQVLGQGPQFIFQYYEKEERGRGNFPDRFSARQFPNYSSELNVNALLLGDSALYLCASSLVIGSGANVLTFGAGSRLTVL.